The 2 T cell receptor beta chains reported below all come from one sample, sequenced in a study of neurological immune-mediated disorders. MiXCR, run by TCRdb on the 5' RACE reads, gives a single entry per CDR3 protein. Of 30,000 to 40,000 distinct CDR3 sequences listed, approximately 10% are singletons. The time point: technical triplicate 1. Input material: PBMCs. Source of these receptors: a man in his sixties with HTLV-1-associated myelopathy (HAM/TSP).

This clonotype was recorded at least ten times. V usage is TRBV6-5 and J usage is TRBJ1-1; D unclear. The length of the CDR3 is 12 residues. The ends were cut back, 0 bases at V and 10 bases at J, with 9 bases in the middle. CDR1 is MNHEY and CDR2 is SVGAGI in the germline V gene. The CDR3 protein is CASSYSEGRAFF. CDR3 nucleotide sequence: TGTGCCAGCAGTTACTCGGAGGGCCGAGCTTTCTTT.

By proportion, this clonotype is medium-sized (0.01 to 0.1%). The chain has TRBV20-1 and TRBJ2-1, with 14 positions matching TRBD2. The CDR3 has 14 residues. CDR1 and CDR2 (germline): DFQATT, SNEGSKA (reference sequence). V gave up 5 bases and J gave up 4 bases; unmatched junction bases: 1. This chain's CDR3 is CSAWTSGRYNEQFF. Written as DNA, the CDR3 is TGCAGTGCTTGGACTAGCGGGAGGTACAATGAGCAGTTCTTC.